This TCR beta chain comes out of a study of glioma-infiltrating T cells after dendritic cell vaccination. Across the study: Dendritic cells derived from monocytes and pulsed with autologous tumor lysate formed the vaccine. Patients received three intradermal dendritic cell vaccine injections at biweekly intervals. Study-wide points: Patients with more pretreatment TILs had longer time to progression and survival.

Concerning this clone: Its antigen is as yet unknown.

Time point described: after dendritic cell vaccination, including at tumor progression/relapse. None of the glioblastoma patients had an isocitrate dehydrogenase mutation. TCRdb keeps only in-frame clones here, not all; method: immunoSEQ multiplex PCR. The sample has approximately 24,000 clones, roughly 90% seen once. This CDR3 is 17 amino acids long. Per the germline V gene, CDR1 is SGHRS and CDR2 is YFSETQ. The V end lost 9 bases, the J end lost 0 bases, and 19 bases lay between the germline ends. The chain employs TRBV5-1 and TRBJ2-6, with D possibly TRBD1 on 6 matching bases. The sequencing here drew on blood, taken after dendritic cell vaccination. This receptor was identified in a human donor with glioblastoma. Here the CDR3 DNA reads TGCGCCACAGGAACAATACAGGGCCCCTCTGGGGCCAACGTCCTGACTTTC. Residues: CATGTIQGPSGANVLTF.